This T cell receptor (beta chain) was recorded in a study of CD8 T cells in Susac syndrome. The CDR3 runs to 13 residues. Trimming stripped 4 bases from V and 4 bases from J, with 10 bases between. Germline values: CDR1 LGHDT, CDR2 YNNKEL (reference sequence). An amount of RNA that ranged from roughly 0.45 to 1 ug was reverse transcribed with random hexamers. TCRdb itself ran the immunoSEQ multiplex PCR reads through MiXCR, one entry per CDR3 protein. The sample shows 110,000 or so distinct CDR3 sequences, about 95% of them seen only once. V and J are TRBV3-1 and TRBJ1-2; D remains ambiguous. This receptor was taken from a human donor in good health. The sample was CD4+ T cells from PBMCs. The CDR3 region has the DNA TGTGCCAGCAGCCTCCAGAGGTTCTATGGCTACACCTTC. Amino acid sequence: CASSLQRFYGYTF.